Listed here are 6 T cell receptor beta chains from one sample, sequenced in a study of T cell responses to AZD1222 COVID-19 vaccine. Sequencing used immunoSEQ multiplex PCR; TCRdb keeps in-frame clones, though not all of them. The sample carries 180,000 or so clones, under 95% recorded once. The input for sequencing was peripheral blood, taken 28 days after the second AZD1222 dose. The receptors shown here come from an adult who received the AZD1222 COVID-19 vaccine.

This clone was recorded once. The chain has TRBV3-1 (or the pseudogene TRBV3-2) and TRBJ1-2; TRBD1 is a possible D gene (6 bases). V was shortened by 4 bases and J by 5 bases, with 17 bases between the two germline ends. Germline values: CDR1 LGHDT, CDR2 YNNKEL (reference sequence). The CDR3 contains 15 residues. Written as DNA, the CDR3 is TGTGCCAGCAGCCCCCGACAGGAAGCGGGGTATGGCTACACCTTC. It yields the protein CASSPRQEAGYGYTF.

V is TRBV19 and J is TRBJ2-6, with D unclear. CDR3 length equals 16 residues. Germline V gene sequence: CDR1 LNHDA, CDR2 SQIVND (reference sequence). V lost 3 bases and J lost 0, with 9 bases in between. In DNA, the CDR3 is TGTGCCAGTAGTATCCACGGTAGCTCTGGGGCCAACGTCCTGACTTTC. Protein product: CASSIHGSSGANVLTF.

This clone was seen just once. The chain recombines TRBV24-1 with TRBJ2-1, with 16 positions matching TRBD2. The V segment lost 2 bases and the J segment 6 bases; nucleotides outside the gene matches: 3. There are 17 residues in the CDR3. Per germline, CDR1 KGHDR and CDR2 SFDVKD. In DNA form, the CDR3 reads TGTGCCACCAGTGATTCGGGACTAGCGGGAGGGGCCAATGAGCAGTTCTTC. It is translated as CATSDSGLAGGANEQFF.

The gene calls are TRBV30 and TRBJ2-7; the D is unclear. The CDR3 contains 11 residues. V was cut by 0 bases and J by 6 bases, with 6 bases left in between. The V gene's germline CDR1 is GTSNPN and CDR2 SVGIG (reference sequence). The CDR3 DNA follows: TGTGCCTGGAGTGTGACCCTCGAGCAGTACTTC. It is translated as CAWSVTLEQYF.

The rearrangement uses TRBV18 and TRBJ1-3; D ambiguous. The CDR3 totals 15 residues. From germline, CDR1 is KGHSH and CDR2 LQKENI. V was shortened by 3 bases and J by 4 bases, with 13 bases between the two germline ends. CDR3 amino acids: CASSPPRRFGNTIYF. The CDR3 nucleotides read TGTGCCAGCTCACCCCCCAGGAGGTTCGGAAACACCATATATTTT.

V usage is TRBV7-9 and J usage is TRBJ2-3; no clear D. This CDR3 contains 15 residues. Germline lookup yields CDR1 SEHNR and CDR2 FQNEAQ (reference sequence). Trimming pared 0 bases from V and 6 bases from J, leaving 13 bases between. Here the CDR3 DNA reads TGTGCCAGCAGCTTAGCCGATTTGACGGTGGATACGCAGTATTTT. Its translation: CASSLADLTVDTQYF.